The 2 T cell receptor beta chains below come from one sample, sequenced in a study of blood T cell repertoires in COVID-19. Profiled with immunoSEQ multiplex PCR; TCRdb holds only in-frame clones, not every one. The data show roughly 100,000 clones, with about 85% seen just once and about 1.7% held by the top ten. Sequencing was done on a sample of peripheral blood. Receptors were obtained from a woman aged 70-85 years with active or convalescent COVID-19.

The chain employs TRBV11-2 and TRBJ1-6; D is ambiguous. The CDR3 sequence is 12 residues long. V lost 2 bases and J lost 8, with 4 bases in between. The germline gives CDR1 SGHAT, CDR2 FQNNGV. CDR3 nucleotide sequence: TGTGCCAGCAGCTTACTTTATTCACCCCTCCACTTT. As protein: CASSLLYSPLHF.

The rearrangement joins TRBV10-3 to TRBJ2-7; no firm D call. CDR3 length equals 17 residues. Germline CDR1 ENHRY, CDR2 SYGVKD. The V end was cut by 2 bases, the J end by 6 bases, with 23 bases between. CDR3 residues: CAISEVRQHDPLSEQYF. The CDR3 coding sequence is TGTGCCATCAGTGAGGTGCGGCAGCACGACCCGTTGTCCGAGCAGTACTTC.